This T cell receptor (beta chain) was profiled in a study of blood T cell repertoires in COVID-19. In the study overall: Researchers got acute and convalescent COVID-19 samples from the United States, Italy and Spain. The cDNA or gDNA used as material had been derived from T cells, B-cell-depleted T cells, or PBMCs.

Original analysis: Amplifying reference gene primers gave estimates of nucleated cell counts. Assay: immunoSEQ multiplex PCR; the TCRdb copy retains only in-frame clones and omits some. The DNA gave D and trimming, while V, J and clone size come from that table. Here the sample spans about 89,000 clones, approximately 79% being singletons. The CDR3 consists of 18 residues. Looked up from germline, CDR1 is LGHDT and CDR2 is YNNKEL (reference sequence). V lost 5 bases to trimming and J lost 7 bases; unmatched junction nucleotides: 12. The specimen sequenced was peripheral blood. The gene calls are TRBV3-1 (or the pseudogene TRBV3-2) and TRBJ1-6; 12 bases align to TRBD1. The source is a woman of 80 years or more with acute or convalescent COVID-19. CDR3 region: CASSSRDRGRGGNSPLHF. The DNA for the CDR3 is TGTGCCAGCAGCTCCCGGGACAGGGGGCGGGGGGGAAATTCACCCCTCCACTTT.